This T cell receptor beta chain emerged from a study of OX40 agonist ivuxolimab in advanced cancers. Points from the study as a whole: Circulating CD4+ and CD8+ T cells showed clonal expansion by week 6 at 0.1 to 3.0 mg/kg. Some of the nonresponding patients also showed low levels of normalized T-cell clonal expansion.

The CDR3 has 15 residues. Trimming cost V 9 bases and J 3 bases; bases outside gene matches: 4. The germline gives CDR1 ENHRY, CDR2 SYGVKD. Generated by immunoSEQ multiplex PCR, the TCRdb table keeps only in-frame clones and is missing some. The table lists about 80,000 clones, 90% to 95% of them singletons. To note about this clone: Its specificity is not known.

This sample comprised CD4+ or CD8+ T cells sorted from blood, obtained in a trial of the OX40 agonist ivuxolimab. The TCR was taken from an adult with an advanced solid tumor such as melanoma, head and neck, liver or kidney cancer. The chain combines TRBV10-3 with TRBJ2-1, with 14 bases identical to TRBD2. The DNA for the CDR3 is TGTGCCATTTGGACTAGCGGGGGGAACTACAATGAGCAGTTCTTC. Protein: CAIWTSGGNYNEQFF.